The present entry profiles one T cell receptor (beta chain) with its context. The genomic DNA of each subset was split evenly across several immunoSEQ plates. Replicate PCRs for unsorted PBMC used 300 ng DNA (approximately 31,000 T cell genomes). TCRdb keeps only in-frame clones here, not all; method: immunoSEQ multiplex PCR. The sample consists of about 510,000 clones, less than 85% of them appearing once. This CDR3 has 14 amino acids. Per the germline V gene, CDR1 is MNHEY and CDR2 is SMNVEV (reference sequence). Trimming cost V 6 bases and J 2 bases; bases outside gene matches: 3. The data originate from a study of shared clonotypes between healthy human individuals.

This TCR came from a woman aged 40 to 55 in good health. Some clones in this sample may be carry-over from other donors' samples. Sequencing was carried out using PBMCs. The chain couples TRBV27 to TRBJ1-5; 8 nucleotides align to TRBD1. The chain's CDR3 is CASSPDRGNQPQHF. In DNA form, the CDR3 reads TGTGCCAGCAGCCCGGACAGGGGCAATCAGCCCCAGCATTTT.